The present TCR beta chain was sequenced within a study of T cells in Graves' hyperthyroidism and ophthalmopathy. The table lists this clonotype with a few counts. V was clipped by 5 bases and J by 2 bases; unmatched bases: 7. Per the germline V gene, CDR1 is SGHNT and CDR2 is YYREEE (reference sequence). The CDR3 totals 15 residues. The TCR beta CDR3 regions underwent amplification using RNA transcripts as the source. First-round RT-PCR with HTBI primers amplified the TCR CDR3 region. TCRdb fed the multiplex PCR reads into MiXCR, producing one record per CDR3 protein. Here the sample spans about 560,000 distinct CDR3 sequences, approximately 15% being singletons.

The rearrangement uses TRBV5-4 and TRBJ2-3, with 8 bases identical to TRBD2. This TCR derives from a woman aged 40 to 50 with Graves' hyperthyroidism. Sequenced: blood. The CDR3 coding sequence is TGTGCCAGCAGTCAAATAGCGGGGTTCACAGATACGCAGTATTTT. Translated, it gives CASSQIAGFTDTQYF. Looking up the rest from reference TRBV5-4 and TRBJ2-3 gives the full variable domain: ETGVTQSPTHLIKTRGQQVTLRCSSQSGHNTVSWYQQALGQGPQFIFQYYREEENGRGNFPPRFSGLQFPNYSSELNVNALELDDSALYLCASSQIAGFTDTQYFGPGTRLTVL.